The 31 T cell receptor beta chains in this list originate from one sample, sequenced in a study of blood T cell repertoires in COVID-19. Produced via immunoSEQ multiplex PCR; TCRdb's table is partial and in-frame only. The repertoire consists of some 190,000 clones, with around 81% occurring once and the leading ten covering 9.5% to 12%. The specimen was peripheral blood. Receptors originate from a woman between 35 and 50 years old with COVID-19, enrolled during active disease.

This clone was seen a single time. This chain connects TRBV7-9 to TRBJ2-5, with 9 bases identical to TRBD1. The CDR3 covers 15 residues. J gave up 2 bases and V 3 bases, and 4 bases lay outside the gene matches. Germline CDR1 is SEHNR and CDR2 is FQNEAQ (reference sequence). The CDR3 region is CASSFGTGKQETQYF. The DNA for the CDR3 is TGTGCCAGCAGCTTCGGGACAGGGAAACAAGAGACCCAGTACTTC.

This clone occurred once. The V and J genes are TRBV19 and TRBJ2-2, with TRBD1 matching 7 bases. The CDR3 runs to 15 residues. Germline V gene sequence: CDR1 LNHDA, CDR2 SQIVND (reference sequence). Germline trimming cut 3 bases from V and 6 bases from J; bases unmatched to any gene: 7. In nucleotides, the CDR3 is TGTGCCAGTAGTATTCGGTCACAGGGGCCCGGGGAGCTGTTTTTT. Residues: CASSIRSQGPGELFF. Full variable domain (missing parts from reference TRBV19 and TRBJ2-2): DGGITQSPKYLFRKEGQNVTLSCEQNLNHDAMYWYRQDPGQGLRLIYYSQIVNDFQKGDIAEGYSVSREKKESFPLTVTSAQKNPTAFYLCASSIRSQGPGELFFGEGSRLTVL.

The chain links TRBV7-3 to TRBJ2-1, with a possible D match to TRBD1 (6 bases). The germline V gene encodes CDR1 SGHTA and CDR2 FQGTGA. V shed 5 bases and J shed 7 bases, with 6 bases lying between them. The CDR3 contains 11 residues. For the CDR3, the DNA is TGTGCCAGCAGCAGGGGGAATGAGCAGTTCTTC. It yields the protein CASSRGNEQFF.

This clone was counted a single time. The V gene is TRBV3-1 (or the pseudogene TRBV3-2), the J gene TRBJ2-1; TRBD1 aligns across 8 bases. The J segment lost 8 bases and the V segment lost 0 bases, leaving 12 bases of the junction unmatched. Germline CDR1 is LGHDT and CDR2 is YNNKEL (reference sequence). The CDR3 spans 17 residues. This CDR3 reads CASSQDLTGQGMHEQFF. Here the CDR3 DNA reads TGTGCCAGCAGCCAAGATCTTACCGGACAGGGAATGCATGAGCAGTTCTTC.

This clone was observed once. Other nucleotide sequences from this sample produce the same CDR3. The rearrangement uses TRBV29-1 and TRBJ2-4, with a tentative D call TRBD1 (5 bases). Germline CDR1 and CDR2: SQVTM and ANQGSEA. Between the trimmed V and J ends, which lost 4 bases and 2 bases, there was a span of 6 bases. The CDR3 extends over 12 amino acids. CDR3 in amino acids: CSVGGSKNIQYF. The CDR3 DNA is TGCAGCGTTGGGGGCTCCAAAAACATTCAGTACTTC.

Turning to this clone: Different DNA sequences within this sample yield the same CDR3. The CDR3 is CASSLELNTEAFF. The CDR3 DNA follows: TGTGCCAGCAGCCTTGAGCTGAACACTGAAGCTTTCTTT. The rearrangement joins TRBV11-2 to TRBJ1-1; D gene ambiguous. The V end was cut by 5 bases, the J end by 0 bases, with 7 bases between. The CDR3 consists of 13 residues. Germline V gives CDR1 SGHAT, CDR2 FQNNGV. The full variable domain, rest sourced from reference TRBV11-2 and TRBJ1-1, is EAGVAQSPRYKIIEKRQSVAFWCNPISGHATLYWYQQILGQGPKLLIQFQNNGVVDDSQLPKDRFSAERLKGVDSTLKIQPAKLEDSAVYLCASSLELNTEAFFGQGTRLTVV.

The V call is TRBV10-3, the J call TRBJ2-1; D gene unclear. CDR3 length: 11 residues. V was shortened by 5 bases and J by 10 bases, with 9 bases between the two germline ends. Germline lookup yields CDR1 ENHRY and CDR2 SYGVKD. CDR3 in DNA: TGTGCCATCAGTAACATGAGGGAGCAGTTCTTC. This translates into CAISNMREQFF.

This rearrangement joins TRBV29-1 to TRBJ1-4; 7 bases line up with TRBD1. This CDR3 has 10 residues. From germline, CDR1 is SQVTM and CDR2 ANQGSEA. The ends lost 7 bases at V and 11 bases at J; junction bases unmatched: 4. CDR3: CSGLQGKLFF. The CDR3 region has the DNA TGCAGCGGACTACAGGGGAAACTGTTTTTT.

The V gene is TRBV7-8, the J gene TRBJ2-3; D may be TRBD1 (5 bases). Germline V gene data show CDR1 as SGHVS and CDR2 as FQNEAQ. The germline V and J ends were trimmed by 2 bases and 5 bases, with 8 bases remaining between them. The CDR3 spans 13 residues. CDR3 protein: CASSLLGLDTQYF. CDR3 in DNA: TGTGCCAGCAGCTTATTGGGGCTAGATACGCAGTATTTT. Drawing the rest from reference TRBV7-8 and TRBJ2-3, the complete variable domain is GAGVSQSPRYKVAKRGQDVALRCDPISGHVSLFWYQQALGQGPEFLTYFQNEAQLDKSGLPSDRFFAERPEGSVSTLKIQRTQQEDSAVYLCASSLLGLDTQYFGPGTRLTVL.

This clone was counted many times. The chain carries TRBV6-2 or TRBV6-3 and TRBJ2-3, with no clear D. CDR3 length equals 12 residues. Germline CDR1 and CDR2: MNHEY and SVGEGT. Trimming cost V 2 bases and J 9 bases, with 9 bases left between them. CDR3 sequence: CASSYKGETQYF. CDR3 sequence (DNA): TGTGCCAGCAGTTACAAAGGAGAGACGCAGTATTTT.

CDR3 bases: TGTGCCACCAGTGAAGCCGGACAGGGGTTTAATCAGCCCCAGCATTTT. It encodes CATSEAGQGFNQPQHF. The chain combines TRBV24-1 with TRBJ1-5, with 9 nucleotides matching TRBD1. V dropped 4 bases and J dropped 4; count of bases not matched to a gene: 7. The CDR3 loop spans 16 amino acids. Germline-derived CDR1 and CDR2 are KGHDR and SFDVKD.

This rearrangement joins TRBV5-1 to TRBJ2-5; 8 bases map to TRBD2. Germline V gene lookup returns CDR1 SGHRS and CDR2 YFSETQ. J gave up 5 bases and V 4 bases, and 7 bases lay outside the gene matches. The CDR3 is 14 amino acids. The CDR3 here is CASSPGTRGETQYF. The CDR3 bases are TGCGCCAGCAGCCCTGGGACTAGAGGGGAGACCCAGTACTTC.

This clone was seen a single time. The chain uses TRBV30 and TRBJ2-6, with D tentatively TRBD1 (6 bases). V lost 5 bases and J lost 1, with 21 bases in between. This CDR3 has 18 residues. The germline CDR1 and CDR2 sequences are GTSNPN and SVGIG (reference sequence). CDR3 in DNA: TGTGCCTGGTTGTCCGGGGACACCTACCTTTCTGGGGCCAACGTCCTGACTTTC. Its translation: CAWLSGDTYLSGANVLTF.

The chain is built from TRBV28 and TRBJ2-1, with 9 bases matching TRBD1. The ends lost 4 bases at V and 7 bases at J; junction bases unmatched: 8. CDR3 size: 15 residues. Germline assignment: CDR1 MDHEN and CDR2 SYDVKM. CDR3 loop: CASSSPGQGTNEQFF. The DNA for the CDR3 is TGTGCCAGCAGTTCGCCGGGACAGGGAACGAATGAGCAGTTCTTC.

J is TRBJ1-2 and V is TRBV27; D remains unclear. The CDR3 runs 15 residues. Germline CDR1 MNHEY, CDR2 SMNVEV (reference sequence). Trimming pared 6 bases from V and 0 bases from J, leaving 14 bases between. The CDR3 spells CASSPSVGANYGYTF. CDR3 sequence (DNA): TGTGCCAGCAGCCCCTCGGTCGGAGCTAACTATGGCTACACCTTC.

The V gene is TRBV28, the J gene TRBJ2-2; 10 bases are shared with TRBD2. V was clipped by 5 bases and J by 2 bases; unmatched bases: 2. From germline, CDR1 is MDHEN and CDR2 SYDVKM. The CDR3 loop spans 15 amino acids. The CDR3 DNA is TGTGCCAGCAGTGGACTAGCGGAAAACACCGGGGAGCTGTTTTTT. Amino acids: CASSGLAENTGELFF.

The rearrangement links TRBV2 to TRBJ2-1, with D unresolved. Trimming shortened V by 4 bases and J by 0 bases, and 7 bases separated the two germline ends. The germline V gene has CDR1 SNHLY and CDR2 FYNNEI. The CDR3 has 14 amino acids. In nucleotides, the CDR3 is TGTGCCAGCAGTGGAATGAGCTCCTACAATGAGCAGTTCTTC. Protein product: CASSGMSSYNEQFF.

In regard to this clone: A much larger clone sits a single nucleotide away, making a read error possible. Additional DNA sequences in this sample encode the identical CDR3. This sequence joins TRBV30 and TRBJ1-5, with D perhaps TRBD1 (6 bases). The germline gives CDR1 GTSNPN, CDR2 SVGIG (reference sequence). The CDR3 runs to 12 residues. Trimming took 0 bases from V and 7 from J, leaving 7 bases between them. CDR3 coding DNA: TGTGCCTGGAGTGTGCAGGGGCAGCCCCAGCATTTT. It translates to CAWSVQGQPQHF.

The chain combines TRBV7-3 with TRBJ2-1; D unresolved. Germline CDR1 is SGHTA and CDR2 is FQGTGA. Trimming shortened V by 5 bases and J by 5 bases, and 10 bases separated the two germline ends. There are 13 residues in the CDR3. For the CDR3, the DNA is TGTGCCAGCAGCCCTAGTAGGAACAATGAGCAGTTCTTC. This codes for CASSPSRNNEQFF.

The chain links TRBV5-4 to TRBJ1-1; no firm D call. The V end lost 0 bases, the J end lost 6 bases, and 6 bases lay between the germline ends. Germline lookup yields CDR1 SGHNT and CDR2 YYREEE (reference sequence). The CDR3 covers 12 residues. This CDR3 reads CASSLGASEAFF. The CDR3 DNA follows: TGTGCCAGCAGCTTGGGTGCGTCTGAAGCTTTCTTT.

This clone was seen just once. V usage is TRBV7-8 and J usage is TRBJ2-3; 8 positions agree with TRBD1. The CDR3 runs to 16 residues. Germline CDR1 SGHVS, CDR2 FQNEAQ. V was clipped by 0 bases and J by 4 bases; unmatched bases: 6. In DNA form, the CDR3 reads TGTGCCAGCAGCTTAGCCAGGGCACAGGGGGCAGATACGCAGTATTTT. Its protein is CASSLARAQGADTQYF.

The CDR3 sequence is CASSQGAGANQETQYF. DNA for the CDR3: TGCGCCAGCAGCCAAGGGGCAGGGGCAAACCAAGAGACCCAGTACTTC. This sequence joins TRBV4-1 and TRBJ2-5; D might be TRBD1 (6 bases). Per the germline V gene, CDR1 is MGHRA and CDR2 is YSYEKL. The CDR3 runs 16 residues. V lost 1 base to trimming and J lost 0 bases, with 12 bases between them.

This chain connects TRBV2 to TRBJ2-1; the D is unclear. V was cut by 7 bases and J by 10 bases, with 11 bases left in between. CDR3 length equals 11 residues. CDR1 is SNHLY, CDR2 FYNNEI, per germline. CDR3 region: CASNPVREQFF. Written as DNA, the CDR3 is TGTGCCAGCAACCCCGTCCGGGAGCAGTTCTTC.

The V and J genes are TRBV19 and TRBJ1-2; 8 positions agree with TRBD1. V trimming: 2 bases; J trimming: 7 bases; junction bases outside the gene matches: 3. Per the germline V gene, CDR1 is LNHDA and CDR2 is SQIVND (reference sequence). The CDR3 length is 13 residues. This CDR3 is CASSIQGAGGYTF. For the CDR3, the DNA is TGTGCCAGTAGTATACAGGGGGCCGGTGGCTACACCTTC.

V gene TRBV2 combines with J gene TRBJ2-1, with TRBD2 identical over 8 bases. Germline-derived CDR1 and CDR2 are SNHLY and FYNNEI. The CDR3 covers 14 residues. After removal of 9 bases from V and 4 bases from J, the junction contained 8 bases not matched to a gene. CDR3 DNA: TGTGCCAGTCTACTAGCGGAAGAGTACAATGAGCAGTTCTTC. The encoded protein is CASLLAEEYNEQFF.

The rearrangement links TRBV5-1 to TRBJ1-1; D is uncertain. The germline V gene has CDR1 SGHRS and CDR2 YFSETQ. The CDR3 sequence is 15 residues long. The germline V and J ends were trimmed by 8 bases and 0 bases, with 17 bases remaining between them. This CDR3 is CASTRGSTMNTEAFF. CDR3 sequence (DNA): TGCGCCAGTACTAGAGGATCCACCATGAACACTGAAGCTTTCTTT. The full variable domain, with the rest looked up from reference TRBV5-1 and TRBJ1-1, is KAGVTQTPRYLIKTRGQQVTLSCSPISGHRSVSWYQQTPGQGLQFLFEYFSETQRNKGNFPGRFSGRQFSNSRSEMNVSTLELGDSALYLCASTRGSTMNTEAFFGQGTRLTVV.

This clone has a single count. J is TRBJ1-5 and V is TRBV15; TRBD1 aligns across 7 bases. Germline V gives CDR1 LNHNV, CDR2 YYDKDF (reference sequence). The CDR3 spans 15 residues. J gave up 0 bases and V 5 bases, and 4 bases lay outside the gene matches. CDR3 loop: CATSGTVYSNQPQHF. CDR3 in DNA: TGTGCCACCAGCGGGACAGTTTATAGCAATCAGCCCCAGCATTTT.

The chain links TRBV19 to TRBJ1-1; 8 bases line up with TRBD1. The CDR3 length is 16 residues. The V and J ends lost 5 bases and 2 bases, in that order; junction bases with no gene match: 10. Germline CDR1 LNHDA, CDR2 SQIVND (reference sequence). CDR3 region: CASSQYSGQVNTEAFF. CDR3 in DNA: TGTGCCAGTAGTCAGTACTCGGGACAGGTAAACACTGAAGCTTTCTTT.

The chain recombines TRBV9 with TRBJ2-7; 10 bases align to TRBD1. J gave up 3 bases and V 3 bases, and 3 bases lay outside the gene matches. CDR1 is SGDLS and CDR2 is YYNGEE in the germline V gene. This CDR3 region has 14 residues. In nucleotides, the CDR3 is TGTGCCAGCAGCGGCCGGGACAGGGGCTACGAGCAGTACTTC. It yields the protein CASSGRDRGYEQYF.

The J gene is TRBJ2-3, the V gene TRBV30; possible D gene TRBD2, 5 bases. Germline V gene lookup returns CDR1 GTSNPN and CDR2 SVGIG (reference sequence). V was cut by 1 base and J by 2 bases, with 10 bases left in between. The CDR3 spans 14 residues. DNA for the CDR3: TGTGCCTGGAGTGCCCCGGGGTTCACAGATACGCAGTATTTT. Its protein product is CAWSAPGFTDTQYF.

The V gene is TRBV5-1, the J gene TRBJ2-7, with 10 positions matching TRBD1. CDR1 and CDR2 from the germline V gene are SGHRS and YFSETQ. This CDR3 is 15 amino acids long. With V trimmed by 3 bases and J by 7 bases, 10 bases remained unmatched. The CDR3 DNA follows: TGCGCCAGCAGCTCCCAAGGGCGGACAGGGGGAGAGCAGTACTTC. Amino acid sequence: CASSSQGRTGGEQYF.